One sample yielded the 30 T cell receptor beta chains listed below, sequenced in a study of T cell changes during pregnancy in multiple sclerosis. Measured with immunoSEQ multiplex PCR; TCRdb has only the in-frame clones, and not every one. The sample records tens of thousands of clones, nearly 95% being singletons. This sample comprised CD4+ T cells from peripheral blood mononuclear cells, obtained in the first trimester of pregnancy. The source is a female donor with multiple sclerosis, enrolled in a pregnancy study.

The chain recombines TRBV7-2 with TRBJ2-1; TRBD1 is a possible D gene (5 bases). The CDR3 contains 16 residues. Looked up from germline, CDR1 is SGHTA and CDR2 is FQGNSA. The V and J ends lost 5 bases and 8 bases respectively, with 22 bases between them. The CDR3 sequence is CASSPNAAGLRDEQFF. CDR3 coding DNA: TGTGCCAGCAGCCCAAACGCGGCAGGGCTTAGGGATGAGCAGTTCTTC.

The CDR3 protein is CASSRGSPSTDTQYF. The DNA for the CDR3 is TGTGCCAGCAGCCGCGGGAGTCCTAGCACAGATACGCAGTATTTT. This sequence joins TRBV7-8 and TRBJ2-3; 7 bases match TRBD2. Per the germline V gene, CDR1 is SGHVS and CDR2 is FQNEAQ. The CDR3 is 15 amino acids. The ends lost 5 bases at V and 0 bases at J; junction bases unmatched: 5.

V usage is TRBV23-1 and J usage is TRBJ2-3; maybe TRBD2 (7 bases). TRBV23-1 is an ORF, and what it does is uncertain. This CDR3 region has 18 residues. Trimming cost V 11 bases and J 2 bases, with 29 bases left between them. The CDR3 nucleotides are TGCGCCTGCCCCGCGGTGTTCGGAAAGGGGGGGAACACAGATACGCAGTATTTT. Residues: CACPAVFGKGGNTDTQYF.

The V call is TRBV19, the J call TRBJ1-5; D gene unclear. The V gene lost 5 bases and the J gene lost 3 bases, with 8 bases spanning the gap. The CDR3 runs 13 residues. Germline CDR1 and CDR2: LNHDA and SQIVND (reference sequence). CDR3 sequence reads: CASSVRDNQPQHF. The CDR3 DNA reads TGTGCCAGTAGTGTCCGGGACAATCAGCCCCAGCATTTT.

About this clone itself: Other DNA sequences in this specimen translate into the identical CDR3. The V gene is TRBV6-5, the J gene TRBJ2-3, with 10 positions matching TRBD1. In germline, CDR1 is MNHEY, CDR2 SVGAGI. V was pared by 4 bases and J by 5 bases, with 9 bases of the junction left unmatched. The CDR3 contains 16 residues. CDR3 DNA sequence: TGTGCCAGCAGTTCCCCCGGGACAGGGGTTATAGATACGCAGTATTTT. Its protein product is CASSSPGTGVIDTQYF.

This rearrangement joins TRBV2 to TRBJ1-2, with 11 bases matching TRBD1. Germline CDR1 SNHLY, CDR2 FYNNEI. The CDR3 spans 13 residues. Losses at the gene ends were 4 bases for V and 7 bases for J; bases not matched to a gene: 2. CDR3 amino acids: CASSAGQGGGYTF. The CDR3 coding sequence is TGTGCCAGCAGTGCGGGACAGGGGGGTGGCTACACCTTC. Using reference TRBV2 and TRBJ1-2 for the parts outside the CDR3, the full variable domain is EPEVTQTPSHQVTQMGQEVILRCVPISNHLYFYWYRQILGQKVEFLVSFYNNEISEKSEIFDDQFSVERPDGSNFTLKIRSTKLEDSAMYFCASSAGQGGGYTFGSGTRLTVV.

This chain links TRBV28 with TRBJ2-7; TRBD2 is a possible D gene (6 bases). This CDR3 has 15 residues. V was pared by 6 bases and J by 2 bases, with 17 bases between. Germline CDR1 reads MDHEN; CDR2 reads SYDVKM. The CDR3 sequence is CASSRGFRVAYEQYF. In DNA, the CDR3 is TGTGCCAGCAGCCGGGGGTTCAGGGTGGCCTACGAGCAGTACTTC. Supplemented by reference TRBV28 and TRBJ2-7, the full variable domain reads DVKVTQSSRYLVKRTGEKVFLECVQDMDHENMFWYRQDPGLGLRLIYFSYDVKMKEKGDIPEGYSVSREKKERFSLILESASTNQTSMYLCASSRGFRVAYEQYFGPGTRLTVT.

The V gene is TRBV27, the J gene TRBJ2-1; the match to TRBD2 covers 14 bases. The CDR3 is 17 residues long. The V and J ends lost 5 bases and 0 bases, in that order; junction bases with no gene match: 3. Per the germline V gene, CDR1 is MNHEY and CDR2 is SMNVEV (reference sequence). CDR3: CASSMGLAGDSYNEQFF. CDR3 coding DNA: TGTGCCAGCAGTATGGGACTAGCGGGGGACTCCTACAATGAGCAGTTCTTC.

This clone has only a few counts. V is TRBV15 and J is TRBJ1-1; D is possibly TRBD1 (6 bases). This CDR3 has 18 residues. V was shortened by 6 bases and J by 3 bases, with 26 bases between the two germline ends. Germline CDR1 reads LNHNV; CDR2 reads YYDKDF (reference sequence). For the CDR3, the DNA is TGTGCCACCAGTTGGCCTAATCCTCGGACAGTTCGGGACACTGAAGCTTTCTTT. It codes for CATSWPNPRTVRDTEAFF.

The rearrangement links TRBV18 to TRBJ1-1, with D perhaps matching TRBD1 (5 bases). The CDR3 is made up of 15 amino acids. The germline V gene has CDR1 KGHSH and CDR2 LQKENI. Trimming took 0 bases from V and 0 from J, leaving 8 bases between them. CDR3 bases: TGTGCCAGCTCACCACCGGCAGGGATGAACACTGAAGCTTTCTTT. Translating gives CASSPPAGMNTEAFF.

This clone was picked up a small number of times. The CDR3 sequence is CASVSTGVGLPFF. The CDR3 DNA reads TGTGCCAGCGTTAGTACAGGGGTAGGTTTGCCTTTCTTT. The chain links TRBV7-2 to TRBJ1-1, with TRBD1 matching over 7 bases. The CDR3 has 13 residues. Germline CDR1 reads SGHTA; CDR2 reads FQGNSA. V lost 8 bases to trimming and J lost 12 bases; unmatched junction nucleotides: 15.

This clone came up a few times. The chain links TRBV6-1 to TRBJ1-2, with 8 bases matching TRBD1. The J segment lost 3 bases and the V segment lost 0 bases, leaving 6 bases of the junction unmatched. Germline assignment: CDR1 MNHNS and CDR2 SASEGT. The CDR3 loop spans 16 amino acids. CDR3: CASSEAYGQGHYGYTF. The DNA for the CDR3 is TGTGCCAGCAGTGAAGCCTACGGACAGGGCCACTATGGCTACACCTTC.

The V and J genes are TRBV7-3 and TRBJ2-1; 11 bases are shared with TRBD2. CDR1 is SGHTA, CDR2 FQGTGA, per germline. With 1 base clipped from V and 4 bases from J, the junction kept 12 bases outside the gene matches. The CDR3 has 19 amino acids. CDR3: CASSLNPLLLAGGYNEQFF. In DNA form, the CDR3 reads TGTGCCAGCAGCTTAAACCCCCTCCTTTTAGCGGGGGGGTACAATGAGCAGTTCTTC. The complete variable domain, with remaining parts taken from reference TRBV7-3 and TRBJ2-1, reads GAGVSQTPSNKVTEKGKYVELRCDPISGHTALYWYRQSLGQGPEFLIYFQGTGAADDSGLPNDRFFAVRPEGSVSTLKIQRTERGDSAVYLCASSLNPLLLAGGYNEQFFGPGTRLTVL.

The chain employs TRBV10-3 and TRBJ2-1; the D is unclear. Trimming removed 0 bases at V and 10 bases at J, with 4 bases between. This CDR3 is built from 11 residues. Germline CDR1 reads ENHRY; CDR2 reads SYGVKD. The CDR3 reads CAISESGEQFF. CDR3 in DNA: TGTGCCATCAGTGAGTCGGGCGAGCAGTTCTTC.

CDR3 bases: TGTGCCAGCAGTGGAGCCCGATTCTCGGTAGCGGATGCCACCGGGGAGCTGTTTTTT. Translating gives CASSGARFSVADATGELFF. The chain carries TRBV2 and TRBJ2-2; D might be TRBD2 (6 bases). Between the trimmed V and J ends, which lost 4 bases and 4 bases, there was a span of 25 bases. The CDR3 runs 19 residues. Germline values: CDR1 SNHLY, CDR2 FYNNEI.

This rearrangement joins TRBV9 to TRBJ2-2; tentative D call: TRBD2 (5 bases). V was cut by 2 bases and J by 5 bases, with 13 bases left in between. CDR1 SGDLS and CDR2 YYNGEE come from the germline V gene. The CDR3 loop spans 15 amino acids. CDR3 sequence (DNA): TGTGCCAGCAGCGTGAGGGATGTTGATACCGGGGAGCTGTTTTTT. Amino acids: CASSVRDVDTGELFF.

The chain recombines TRBV5-6 with TRBJ2-1; 8 positions match TRBD2. The V segment lost 5 bases and the J segment 4 bases; nucleotides outside the gene matches: 17. The CDR3 contains 18 residues. Germline lookup yields CDR1 SGHDT and CDR2 YYEEEE. CDR3 coding DNA: TGTGCCAGCAGACTTACTCTACGTCGGGGGGGGTATTACAATGAGCAGTTCTTC. Its translation: CASRLTLRRGGYYNEQFF.

This chain connects TRBV9 to TRBJ1-3; TRBD1 agrees at 7 bases. Germline V CDR1 and CDR2: SGDLS, YYNGEE. The CDR3 sequence is 17 residues long. V was clipped by 1 base and J by 0 bases; unmatched bases: 7. CDR3 nucleotide sequence: TGTGCCAGCAGCGTAACTACAGGGGTAGGCTCTGGAAACACCATATATTTT. Translation: CASSVTTGVGSGNTIYF.

This chain links TRBV5-1 with TRBJ2-1; 12 bases agree with TRBD2. V lost 2 bases to trimming and J lost 7 bases; unmatched junction nucleotides: 4. This CDR3 region has 15 residues. The germline V gene has CDR1 SGHRS and CDR2 YFSETQ. The CDR3 is CASSFLTSGGNEQFF. CDR3 DNA sequence: TGCGCCAGCAGCTTTCTTACTAGCGGGGGGAATGAGCAGTTCTTC.

J is TRBJ1-4 and V is TRBV5-8; D might be TRBD1 (6 bases). The CDR3 is made up of 18 amino acids. Trimming shortened V by 2 bases and J by 3 bases, and 20 bases separated the two germline ends. Germline assignment: CDR1 SGHTS and CDR2 YDEGEE. The CDR3 DNA is TGTGCCAGCAGCTTACAATTAGCCCCGGGACAACCTAATGAAAAACTGTTTTTT. It encodes CASSLQLAPGQPNEKLFF.

CDR3 nucleotides: TGTGCCAGCAGCTTTGGGGGCGTCTCTTCCACAGATACGCAGTATTTT. Protein: CASSFGGVSSTDTQYF. The gene calls are TRBV11-1 and TRBJ2-3; D is possibly TRBD1 (6 bases). CDR1 and CDR2 from the germline V gene are SGHAT and FQDESV (reference sequence). CDR3 size: 16 residues. Trimming removed 3 bases from V and 2 bases from J, with 15 bases in between.

The V and J genes are TRBV29-1 and TRBJ1-2, with a tentative D call TRBD1 (5 bases). The CDR3 has 12 residues. Germline V gene lookup returns CDR1 SQVTM and CDR2 ANQGSEA. Trimming stripped 6 bases from V and 5 bases from J, with 13 bases between. The CDR3: CSVATGTYGYTF. The CDR3 nucleotides read TGCAGCGTGGCTACCGGGACTTATGGCTACACCTTC. The variable domain in full, completed from reference TRBV29-1 and TRBJ1-2, reads SAVISQKPSRDICQRGTSLTIQCQVDSQVTMMFWYRQQPGQSLTLIATANQGSEATYESGFVIDKFPISRPNLTFSTLTVSNMSPEDSSIYLCSVATGTYGYTFGSGTRLTVV.

The chain employs TRBV7-9 and TRBJ2-5; tentatively, D is TRBD2 (6 bases). The CDR3 is 15 residues long. From germline, CDR1 is SEHNR and CDR2 FQNEAQ (reference sequence). V dropped 2 bases and J dropped 1 base, with 11 bases sitting between them. The CDR3 DNA reads TGTGCCAGCAGCTTAAGGGAGGCAGCCCAAGAGACCCAGTACTTC. As protein: CASSLREAAQETQYF.

The chain recombines TRBV5-5 with TRBJ1-4, with 7 bases matching TRBD1. The germline CDR1 and CDR2 sequences are SGHKS and YYEKEE (reference sequence). The V segment lost 2 bases and the J segment 7 bases; nucleotides outside the gene matches: 2. CDR3 length: 13 amino acids. CDR3 sequence reads: CASSFRTGEKLFF. The CDR3 nucleotides are TGTGCCAGCAGCTTTCGGACAGGTGAAAAACTGTTTTTT. The whole variable domain, remainder taken from reference TRBV5-5 and TRBJ1-4, is DAGVTQSPTHLIKTRGQQVTLRCSPISGHKSVSWYQQVLGQGPQFIFQYYEKEERGRGNFPDRFSARQFPNYSSELNVNALLLGDSALYLCASSFRTGEKLFFGSGTQLSVL.

This clone was recorded only once. The rearrangement uses TRBV5-1 and TRBJ2-7, with D perhaps TRBD2 (7 bases). Per the germline V gene, CDR1 is SGHRS and CDR2 is YFSETQ. Trimming removed 2 bases at V and 5 bases at J, with 20 bases between. This CDR3 has 16 residues. CDR3 protein: CASSLNPGEGMNEQYF. CDR3 coding DNA: TGCGCCAGCAGCTTAAATCCAGGGGAGGGGATGAACGAGCAGTACTTC.

The V call is TRBV6-1, the J call TRBJ2-1; 7 nucleotides align to TRBD2. The J segment lost 10 bases and the V segment lost 2 bases, leaving 11 bases of the junction unmatched. Germline-derived CDR1 and CDR2 are MNHNS and SASEGT. The CDR3 has 15 residues. CDR3 nucleotides: TGTGCCAGCAGTGAACGATTGGGGGGGGGAGGGGAGCAGTTCTTC. This encodes CASSERLGGGGEQFF.

V gene TRBV4-1 combines with J gene TRBJ1-1, with TRBD1 as a possible D gene (5 bases). The V and J ends lost 3 bases and 2 bases respectively, with 19 bases between them. Germline V lookup: CDR1 MGHRA, CDR2 YSYEKL. The length of the CDR3 is 17 residues. This CDR3 is CASSQIYGVDTNTEAFF. DNA for the CDR3: TGCGCCAGCAGCCAGATATATGGGGTGGACACCAACACTGAAGCTTTCTTT.

The chain uses TRBV10-3 and TRBJ2-3; the match to TRBD1 covers 8 bases. V trimming: 3 bases; J trimming: 5 bases; junction bases outside the gene matches: 7. This CDR3 region has 15 residues. Germline-derived CDR1 and CDR2 are ENHRY and SYGVKD. The CDR3 is CAISDRDRLQDTQYF. CDR3 bases: TGTGCCATCAGTGATAGGGACAGGCTTCAAGATACGCAGTATTTT.

In DNA, the CDR3 is TGCAGTCCCCTCCTTGCGGGCACAGATACGCAGTATTTT. It encodes CSPLLAGTDTQYF. The chain links TRBV29-1 to TRBJ2-3; D is unclear. CDR3 length equals 13 residues. Germline-derived CDR1 and CDR2 are SQVTM and ANQGSEA.

The rearrangement joins TRBV27 to TRBJ2-5, with 7 nucleotides matching TRBD2. Germline CDR1 MNHEY, CDR2 SMNVEV (reference sequence). The CDR3 covers 18 residues. V gave up 8 bases and J gave up 0 bases; unmatched junction bases: 18. The CDR3 spells CASRQGLLADPYQETQYF. The CDR3 DNA follows: TGTGCCAGCCGCCAGGGTCTCCTAGCGGATCCGTACCAAGAGACCCAGTACTTC.